The next 15 T cell receptor beta chains were all read from a single sample in a study of T cell changes during pregnancy in multiple sclerosis. Clones were read by immunoSEQ multiplex PCR, and TCRdb kept only the in-frame ones, dropping some. There are 65,000 to 95,000 clones in the sample; 90% to 95% occur only once, and about 2.5% lies in the top ten. Sequencing used peripheral blood, obtained after pregnancy. These receptors all stem from a female donor in good health, enrolled as a control in a pregnancy study.

The J gene is TRBJ2-7, the V gene TRBV7-6; perhaps TRBD1 as D (6 bases). CDR1 is SGHVS, CDR2 FNYEAQ, per germline. The V end was cut by 4 bases, the J end by 1 base, with 17 bases between. The CDR3 loop spans 16 amino acids. This chain's CDR3 is CASSSTYLQGSYEQYF. The CDR3 region has the DNA TGTGCCAGCAGCTCCACTTATCTCCAGGGGTCCTACGAGCAGTACTTC.

The chain links TRBV11-2 to TRBJ1-2; D is unresolved. The V and J ends lost 0 bases and 4 bases respectively, with 9 bases between them. Germline V gives CDR1 SGHAT, CDR2 FQNNGV. The CDR3 consists of 14 residues. CDR3 sequence: CASSLDRGSYGYTF. DNA for the CDR3: TGTGCCAGCAGCTTAGATCGGGGAAGCTATGGCTACACCTTC.

The rearrangement uses TRBV20-1 and TRBJ2-7; D might be TRBD1 (5 bases). This CDR3 comprises 11 residues. Trimming shortened V by 4 bases and J by 5 bases, and 9 bases separated the two germline ends. CDR1 is DFQATT and CDR2 is SNEGSKA in the germline V gene (reference sequence). The CDR3 nucleotides are TGCAGTGCTAACACAGGAGACGAGCAGTACTTC. Protein: CSANTGDEQYF.

The chain couples TRBV6-1 to TRBJ2-1; 7 bases line up with TRBD2. The germline V gene encodes CDR1 MNHNS and CDR2 SASEGT. The CDR3 is made up of 16 amino acids. V lost 4 bases to trimming and J lost 2 bases; unmatched junction nucleotides: 8. Here the CDR3 DNA reads TGTGCCAGCAGTGGCACCCGGCGGGGGACCTACAATGAGCAGTTCTTC. This sequence encodes CASSGTRRGTYNEQFF.

V and J are TRBV18 and TRBJ1-6, with 8 bases aligning to TRBD1. The germline V gene has CDR1 KGHSH and CDR2 LQKENI. This CDR3 is 14 amino acids long. Trimming removed 3 bases from V and 7 bases from J; junction bases left unmatched: 2. Here the CDR3 reads CASSPDRVNSPLHF. Written as DNA, the CDR3 is TGTGCCAGCTCACCGGACAGGGTGAATTCACCCCTCCACTTT. The complete variable domain, with remaining parts taken from reference TRBV18 and TRBJ1-6, reads NAGVMQNPRHLVRRRGQEARLRCSPMKGHSHVYWYRQLPEEGLKFMVYLQKENIIDESGMPKERFSAEFPKEGPSILRIQQVVRGDSAAYFCASSPDRVNSPLHFGNGTRLTVT.

The chain is built from TRBV10-3 and TRBJ2-1; TRBD1 matches 8 bases. This CDR3 has 14 amino acids. Trimming removed 5 bases from V and 8 bases from J; junction bases left unmatched: 8. CDR1 and CDR2 (germline): ENHRY, SYGVKD. The CDR3 DNA reads as TGTGCCATCAGTCACGGACAGGGCATCGATGAGCAGTTCTTC. Translation gives CAISHGQGIDEQFF.

V gene TRBV19 combines with J gene TRBJ1-5; a weak D match, TRBD1 (5 bases). This CDR3 is built from 15 residues. Per germline, CDR1 LNHDA and CDR2 SQIVND (reference sequence). V was clipped by 1 base and J by 6 bases, with 13 bases between them. CDR3 sequence: CASSIVGGGAQPQHF. The CDR3, as DNA: TGTGCCAGTAGTATAGTCGGGGGGGGTGCTCAGCCCCAGCATTTT.

This chain links TRBV4-2 with TRBJ2-1, with 11 bases identical to TRBD2. The CDR3 sequence is 15 residues long. Germline CDR1 is LGHNA and CDR2 is YNFKEQ. J was trimmed by 6 bases and V by 2 bases; bases with no gene match: 3. In DNA form, the CDR3 reads TGTGCCAGCAGCCAAACACTAGCGGGAGCCAATGAGCAGTTCTTC. Its translation is CASSQTLAGANEQFF.

This sequence joins TRBV7-8 and TRBJ1-1; 10 bases match TRBD1. CDR1 and CDR2 (germline): SGHVS, FQNEAQ. Unmatched junction bases numbered 15, after V lost 6 bases and J lost 8 bases. There are 16 residues in the CDR3. The CDR3 loop is CASRPSPDRGRVEAFF. CDR3 sequence (DNA): TGTGCCAGCAGACCGAGCCCAGACAGGGGGCGCGTGGAAGCTTTCTTT.

A single count supports this clone. J is TRBJ2-7 and V is TRBV2; D is perhaps TRBD1 (7 bases). Germline CDR1 reads SNHLY; CDR2 reads FYNNEI. The CDR3 extends over 17 amino acids. V was shortened by 1 base and J by 3 bases, with 19 bases between the two germline ends. DNA for the CDR3: TGTGCCAGCAGTGAAGAGGGGGCGACTAGAACCCGCTACGAGCAGTACTTC. It specifies CASSEEGATRTRYEQYF.

This clone was seen once. This rearrangement joins TRBV19 to TRBJ1-1; D ambiguous. Germline V lookup: CDR1 LNHDA, CDR2 SQIVND (reference sequence). V gave up 3 bases and J gave up 5 bases, with 13 bases separating them. The CDR3 spans 14 residues. CDR3 coding DNA: TGTGCCAGTAGTATGGAGGGCTTAGGGACTGAAGCTTTCTTT. Translated: CASSMEGLGTEAFF.

This sequence joins TRBV2 and TRBJ1-2; no clear D gene. V lost 7 bases and J lost 8, with 17 bases in between. Germline V CDR1 and CDR2: SNHLY, FYNNEI. The CDR3 spans 13 residues. The CDR3 here is CASTRDMNVGYTF. The CDR3 DNA is TGTGCCAGCACCCGCGACATGAATGTAGGCTACACCTTC.

V is TRBV5-4 and J is TRBJ2-7, with D possibly being TRBD2 (5 bases). V was cut by 4 bases and J by 7 bases, with 18 bases left in between. CDR1 is SGHNT and CDR2 is YYREEE in the germline V gene (reference sequence). The CDR3 totals 14 residues. This chain's CDR3 is CASSPVEGVREQYF. DNA of the CDR3: TGTGCCAGCAGCCCTGTTGAGGGAGTACGTGAGCAGTACTTC. Complete variable domain (other parts from reference TRBV5-4 and TRBJ2-7): ETGVTQSPTHLIKTRGQQVTLRCSSQSGHNTVSWYQQALGQGPQFIFQYYREEENGRGNFPPRFSGLQFPNYSSELNVNALELDDSALYLCASSPVEGVREQYFGPGTRLTVT.

The chain uses TRBV4-1 and TRBJ1-2; 7 bases are a match to TRBD1. Germline lookup yields CDR1 MGHRA and CDR2 YSYEKL. J lost 2 bases, V lost 2 bases, and 8 bases had no gene match. The CDR3 runs 16 residues. The CDR3 DNA reads TGCGCCAGCAGCCAACCCCGACAGGGCCAGAACTATGGCTACACCTTC. Its translation: CASSQPRQGQNYGYTF.

The chain links TRBV5-1 to TRBJ1-2, with 9 bases lining up with TRBD1. The length of the CDR3 is 15 residues. Trimming removed 2 bases from V and 5 bases from J; junction bases left unmatched: 7. Germline V CDR1 and CDR2: SGHRS, YFSETQ. The DNA of the CDR3 is TGCGCCAGCAGCTTCGGACAGGGGCCTTTTTATGGCTACACCTTC. Residues: CASSFGQGPFYGYTF.